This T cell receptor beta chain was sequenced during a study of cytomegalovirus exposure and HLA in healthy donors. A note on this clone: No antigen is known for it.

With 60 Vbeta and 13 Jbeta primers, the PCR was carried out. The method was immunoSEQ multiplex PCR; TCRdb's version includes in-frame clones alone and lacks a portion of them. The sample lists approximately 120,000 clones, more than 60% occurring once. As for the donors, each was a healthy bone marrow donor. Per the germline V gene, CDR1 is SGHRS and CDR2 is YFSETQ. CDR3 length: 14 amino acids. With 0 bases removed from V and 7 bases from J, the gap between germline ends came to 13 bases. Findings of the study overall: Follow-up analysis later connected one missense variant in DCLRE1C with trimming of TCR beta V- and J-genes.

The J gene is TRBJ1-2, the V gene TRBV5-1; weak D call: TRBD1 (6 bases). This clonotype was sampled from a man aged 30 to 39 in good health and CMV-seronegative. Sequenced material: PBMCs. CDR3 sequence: CASSLDPGAGGYTF. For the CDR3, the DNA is TGCGCCAGCAGCTTGGACCCAGGGGCAGGTGGCTACACCTTC.